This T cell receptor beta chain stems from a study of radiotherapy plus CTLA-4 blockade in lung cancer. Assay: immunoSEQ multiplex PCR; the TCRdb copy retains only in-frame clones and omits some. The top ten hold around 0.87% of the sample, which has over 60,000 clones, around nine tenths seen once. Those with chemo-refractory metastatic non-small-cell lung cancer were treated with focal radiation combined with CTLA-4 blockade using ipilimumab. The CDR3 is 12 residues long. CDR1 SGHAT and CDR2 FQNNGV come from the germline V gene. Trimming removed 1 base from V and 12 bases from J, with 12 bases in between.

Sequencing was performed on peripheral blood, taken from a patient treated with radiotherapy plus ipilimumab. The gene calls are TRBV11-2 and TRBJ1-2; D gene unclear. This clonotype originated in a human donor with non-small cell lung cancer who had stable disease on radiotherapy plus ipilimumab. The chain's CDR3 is CASSLVGTAHTF. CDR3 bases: TGTGCCAGCAGCTTAGTTGGTACCGCCCACACCTTC.